This T cell receptor (beta chain) is from a study of T cells in Graves' hyperthyroidism and ophthalmopathy. Across the study: The blood sample was taken at first diagnosis, before treatment began.

The CDR3 has 15 residues. V was cut by 7 bases and J by 3 bases, with 15 bases left in between. Germline V CDR1 and CDR2: ENHRY, SYGVKD. Amplified regions were TCR beta CDR3 sequences from RNA transcripts. HTBI primers were employed in a first-round RT-PCR of the TCR CDR3. TCRdb analysed the multiplex PCR reads with MiXCR anew, one entry per CDR3 protein. Here the sample spans hundreds of thousands of distinct CDR3 sequences, 15% to 20% being singletons. From under 12 ml of fresh peripheral blood, PBMCs were isolated. This sequence was found in a woman aged 50 to 60 with Graves' hyperthyroidism that later progressed to Graves' ophthalmopathy. The sequenced sample consisted of blood. The chain joins TRBV10-3 to TRBJ2-2; tentatively, D is TRBD1 (5 bases). The CDR3 sequence is CAIKPTGADTGELFF. CDR3 coding DNA: TGTGCCATCAAACCCACTGGGGCGGACACCGGGGAGCTGTTTTTT.